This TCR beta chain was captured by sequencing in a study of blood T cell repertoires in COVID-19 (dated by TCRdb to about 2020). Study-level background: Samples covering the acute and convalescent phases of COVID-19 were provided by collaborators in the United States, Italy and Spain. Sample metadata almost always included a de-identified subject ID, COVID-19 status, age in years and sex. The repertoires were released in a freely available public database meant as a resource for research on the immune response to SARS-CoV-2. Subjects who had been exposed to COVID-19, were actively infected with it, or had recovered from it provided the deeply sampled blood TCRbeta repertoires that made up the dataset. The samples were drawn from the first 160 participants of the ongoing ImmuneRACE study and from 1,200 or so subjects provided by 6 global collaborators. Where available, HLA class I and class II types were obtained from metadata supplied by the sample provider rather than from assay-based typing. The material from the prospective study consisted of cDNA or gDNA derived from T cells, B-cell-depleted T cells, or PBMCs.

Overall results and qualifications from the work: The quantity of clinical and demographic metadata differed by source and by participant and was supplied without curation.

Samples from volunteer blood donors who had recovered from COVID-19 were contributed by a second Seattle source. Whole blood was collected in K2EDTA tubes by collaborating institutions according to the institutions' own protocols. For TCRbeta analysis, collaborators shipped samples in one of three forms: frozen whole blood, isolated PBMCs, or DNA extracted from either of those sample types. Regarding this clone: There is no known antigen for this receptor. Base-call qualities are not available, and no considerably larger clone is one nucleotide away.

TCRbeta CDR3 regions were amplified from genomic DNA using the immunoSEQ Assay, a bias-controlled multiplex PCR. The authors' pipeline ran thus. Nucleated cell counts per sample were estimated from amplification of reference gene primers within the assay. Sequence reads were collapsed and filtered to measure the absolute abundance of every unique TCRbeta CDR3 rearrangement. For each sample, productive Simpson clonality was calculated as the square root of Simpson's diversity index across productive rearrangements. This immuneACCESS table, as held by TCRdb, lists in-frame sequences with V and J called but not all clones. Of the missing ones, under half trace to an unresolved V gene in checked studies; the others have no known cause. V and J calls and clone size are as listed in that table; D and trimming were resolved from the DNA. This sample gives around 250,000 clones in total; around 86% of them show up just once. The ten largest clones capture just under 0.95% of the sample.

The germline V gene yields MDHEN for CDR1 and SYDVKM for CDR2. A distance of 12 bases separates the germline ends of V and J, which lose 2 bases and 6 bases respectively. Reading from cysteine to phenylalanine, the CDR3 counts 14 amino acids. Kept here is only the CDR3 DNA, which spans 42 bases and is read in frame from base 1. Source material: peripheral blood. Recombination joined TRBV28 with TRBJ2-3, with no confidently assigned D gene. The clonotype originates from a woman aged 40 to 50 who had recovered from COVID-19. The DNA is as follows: TGTGCCAGCAGTTTAGCGGCCCCGCGGGATACGCAGTATTTT. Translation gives CASSLAAPRDTQYF.